Listed here are 5 T cell receptor beta chains from one sample, sequenced in a study of shared clonotypes between healthy human individuals. Assay: immunoSEQ multiplex PCR; the TCRdb copy retains only in-frame clones and omits some. The sample records about 1.5 million clones, about 96% being singletons. The sequencing sample was made of naive CD4+ T cells sorted from blood. Documented subset: CD45RA+ positively selected. The receptors originated from a man aged 25 to 40 in good health.

The genes are TRBV14 and TRBJ2-7, with D possibly being TRBD2 (5 bases). Between the trimmed V and J ends, which lost 1 base and 5 bases, there was a span of 21 bases. Germline loops: CDR1 SGHDN, CDR2 FVKESK. The CDR3 has 17 residues. CDR3 in amino acids: CASSQAFSRLMEDEQYF. CDR3 DNA sequence: TGTGCCAGCAGCCAAGCGTTCTCGCGACTTATGGAGGACGAGCAGTACTTC.

The rearrangement joins TRBV2 to TRBJ1-2; TRBD1 matches 12 bases. From germline, CDR1 is SNHLY and CDR2 FYNNEI. CDR3 length: 16 amino acids. Losses at the gene ends were 5 bases for V and 7 bases for J; bases not matched to a gene: 11. This CDR3 is CASSLHGTGGAGGYTF. The CDR3 nucleotides read TGTGCCAGCAGTCTTCACGGGACAGGGGGCGCGGGTGGCTACACCTTC.

This chain uses TRBV28 with TRBJ1-5; D unresolved. Per the germline V gene, CDR1 is MDHEN and CDR2 is SYDVKM. The CDR3 has 14 residues. Trimming took off 3 bases at V and 4 bases at J, with 10 bases between the two ends. CDR3 DNA: TGTGCCAGCAGTTTTTGGGCAGCAAATCAGCCCCAGCATTTT. Encoded protein: CASSFWAANQPQHF.

Concerning this clone: Other DNA sequences in the same sample also yield this CDR3. The chain is built from TRBV5-1 and TRBJ2-7, with D possibly TRBD2 on 5 matching bases. This CDR3 is built from 13 residues. CDR1 is SGHRS and CDR2 is YFSETQ in the germline V gene. V shed 0 bases and J shed 3 bases, with 7 bases lying between them. CDR3 sequence reads: CASSLEGSYEQYF. CDR3 coding DNA: TGCGCCAGCAGCTTGGAAGGGAGCTACGAGCAGTACTTC.

V and J are TRBV6-4 and TRBJ2-1, with TRBD2 matching over 11 bases. This CDR3 has 14 amino acids. V was pared by 4 bases and J by 9 bases, with 5 bases of the junction left unmatched. Germline CDR1 and CDR2: MRHNA and SNTAGT. The DNA for the CDR3 is TGTGCCAGCAGTGTAGCGGGAGGGCCTGGTGAGCAGTTCTTC. Protein sequence: CASSVAGGPGEQFF.